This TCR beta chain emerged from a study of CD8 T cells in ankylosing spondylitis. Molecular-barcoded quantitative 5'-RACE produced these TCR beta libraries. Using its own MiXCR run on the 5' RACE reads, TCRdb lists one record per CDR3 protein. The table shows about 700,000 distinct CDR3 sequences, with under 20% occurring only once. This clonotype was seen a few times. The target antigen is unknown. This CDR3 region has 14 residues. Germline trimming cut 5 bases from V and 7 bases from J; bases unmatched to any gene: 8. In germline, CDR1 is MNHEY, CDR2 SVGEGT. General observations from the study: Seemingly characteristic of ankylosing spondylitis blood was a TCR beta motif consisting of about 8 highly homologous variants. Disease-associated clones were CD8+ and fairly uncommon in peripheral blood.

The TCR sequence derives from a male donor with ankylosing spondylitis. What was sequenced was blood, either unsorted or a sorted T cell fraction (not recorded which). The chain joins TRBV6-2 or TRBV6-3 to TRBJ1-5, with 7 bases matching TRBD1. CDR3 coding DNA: TGTGCCAGCAGTCCCCGACAGGGATCCCAGCCCCAGCATTTT. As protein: CASSPRQGSQPQHF.